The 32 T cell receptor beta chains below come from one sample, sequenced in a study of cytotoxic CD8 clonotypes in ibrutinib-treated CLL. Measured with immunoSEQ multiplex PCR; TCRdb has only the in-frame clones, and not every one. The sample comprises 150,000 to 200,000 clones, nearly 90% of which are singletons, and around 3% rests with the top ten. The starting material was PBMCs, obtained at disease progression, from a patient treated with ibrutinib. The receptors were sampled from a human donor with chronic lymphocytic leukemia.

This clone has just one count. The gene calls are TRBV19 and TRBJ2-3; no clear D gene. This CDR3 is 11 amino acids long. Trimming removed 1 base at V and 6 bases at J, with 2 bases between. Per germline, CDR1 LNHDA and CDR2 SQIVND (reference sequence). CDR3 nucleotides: TGTGCCAGTAGTATAGTGGATACGCAGTATTTT. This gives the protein CASSIVDTQYF.

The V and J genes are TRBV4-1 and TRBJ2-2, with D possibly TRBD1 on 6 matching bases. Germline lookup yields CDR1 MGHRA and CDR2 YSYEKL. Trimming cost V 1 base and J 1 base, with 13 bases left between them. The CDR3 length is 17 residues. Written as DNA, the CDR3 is TGCGCCAGCAGCCAAGTCAGGGGTTTTGAGAACACCGGGGAGCTGTTTTTT. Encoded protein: CASSQVRGFENTGELFF.

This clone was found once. In nucleotides, the CDR3 is TGTGCCAGTAGTAGAACAGGGGTAGAGCAGCCCCAGCATTTT. This gives the protein CASSRTGVEQPQHF. The chain employs TRBV19 and TRBJ1-5, with 7 bases lining up with TRBD1. The CDR3 runs 14 residues. V dropped 4 bases and J dropped 7; count of bases not matched to a gene: 7. Germline CDR1 LNHDA, CDR2 SQIVND (reference sequence).

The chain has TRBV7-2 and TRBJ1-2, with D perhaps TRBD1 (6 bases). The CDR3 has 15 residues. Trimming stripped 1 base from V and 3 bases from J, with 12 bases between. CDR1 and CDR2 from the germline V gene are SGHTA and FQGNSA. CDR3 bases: TGTGCCAGCAGCTTAGTATCACAGGGCGACTATGGCTACACCTTC. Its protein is CASSLVSQGDYGYTF.

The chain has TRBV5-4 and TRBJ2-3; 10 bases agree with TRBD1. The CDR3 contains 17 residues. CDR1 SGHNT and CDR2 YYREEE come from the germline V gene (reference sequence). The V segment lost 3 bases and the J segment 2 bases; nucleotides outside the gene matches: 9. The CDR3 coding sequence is TGTGCCAGCAGCTCAAAAAGGACAGGGGGAGACACAGATACGCAGTATTTT. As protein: CASSSKRTGGDTDTQYF.

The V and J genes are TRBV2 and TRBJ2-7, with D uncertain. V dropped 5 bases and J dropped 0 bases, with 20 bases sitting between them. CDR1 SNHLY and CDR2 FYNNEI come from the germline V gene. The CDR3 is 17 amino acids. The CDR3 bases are TGTGCCAGCAGTTCCCTCCGGACGATTAAGAGCTCCTACGAGCAGTACTTC. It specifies CASSSLRTIKSSYEQYF.

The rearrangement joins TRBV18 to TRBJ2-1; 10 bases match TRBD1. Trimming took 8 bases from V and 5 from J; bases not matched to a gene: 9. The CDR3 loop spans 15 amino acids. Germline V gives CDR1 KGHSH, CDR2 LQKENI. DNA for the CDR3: TGTGCCAGCCGACAGGGGGCAGGGGGACACAATGAGCAGTTCTTC. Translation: CASRQGAGGHNEQFF.

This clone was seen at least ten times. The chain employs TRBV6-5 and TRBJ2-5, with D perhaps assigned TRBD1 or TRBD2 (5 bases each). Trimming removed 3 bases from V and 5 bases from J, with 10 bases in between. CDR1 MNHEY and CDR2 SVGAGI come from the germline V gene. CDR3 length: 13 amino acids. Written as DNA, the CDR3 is TGTGCCAGCAGTTATGGGGGATTGGAGACCCAGTACTTC. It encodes CASSYGGLETQYF.

The CDR3 region has the DNA TGTGCCAGTAGTATCCCGACAGTAGGTCAGCCCCAGCATTTT. It translates to CASSIPTVGQPQHF. The chain recombines TRBV19 with TRBJ1-5; maybe TRBD1 (5 bases). V lost 3 bases and J 6 bases, leaving 12 bases between the germline ends. The length of the CDR3 is 14 residues. The germline gives CDR1 LNHDA, CDR2 SQIVND (reference sequence).

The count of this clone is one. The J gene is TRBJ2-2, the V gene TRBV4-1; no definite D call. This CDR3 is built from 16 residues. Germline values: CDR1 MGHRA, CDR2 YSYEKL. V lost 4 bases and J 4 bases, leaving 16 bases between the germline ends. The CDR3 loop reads CASSPTAIPGTGELFF. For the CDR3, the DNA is TGCGCCAGCAGCCCCACCGCCATTCCGGGCACCGGGGAGCTGTTTTTT.

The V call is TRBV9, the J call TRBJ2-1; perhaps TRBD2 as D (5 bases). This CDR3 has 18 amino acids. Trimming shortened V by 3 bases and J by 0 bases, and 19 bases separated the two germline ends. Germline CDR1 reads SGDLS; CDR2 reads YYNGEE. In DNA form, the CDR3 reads TGTGCCAGCAGCGCCCGAGGAAGTAGCGAATACTCCTACAATGAGCAGTTCTTC. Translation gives CASSARGSSEYSYNEQFF.

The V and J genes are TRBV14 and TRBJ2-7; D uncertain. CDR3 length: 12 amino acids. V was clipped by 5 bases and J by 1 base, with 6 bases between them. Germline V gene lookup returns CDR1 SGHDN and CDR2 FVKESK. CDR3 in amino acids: CASSSDSYEQYF. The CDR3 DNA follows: TGTGCCAGCAGCTCGGATTCCTACGAGCAGTACTTC.

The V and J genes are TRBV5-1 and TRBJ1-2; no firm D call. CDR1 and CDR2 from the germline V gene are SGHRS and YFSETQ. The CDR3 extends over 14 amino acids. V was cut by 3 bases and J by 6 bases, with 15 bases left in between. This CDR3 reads CASSWADGRDGYTF. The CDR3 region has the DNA TGCGCCAGCAGCTGGGCGGACGGGAGGGATGGCTACACCTTC.

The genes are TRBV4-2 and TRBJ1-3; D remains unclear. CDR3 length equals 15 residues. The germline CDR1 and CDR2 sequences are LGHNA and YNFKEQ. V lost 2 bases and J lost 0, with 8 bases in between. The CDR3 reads CASSQQLSSGNTIYF. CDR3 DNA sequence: TGTGCCAGCAGCCAACAACTGAGCTCTGGAAACACCATATATTTT.

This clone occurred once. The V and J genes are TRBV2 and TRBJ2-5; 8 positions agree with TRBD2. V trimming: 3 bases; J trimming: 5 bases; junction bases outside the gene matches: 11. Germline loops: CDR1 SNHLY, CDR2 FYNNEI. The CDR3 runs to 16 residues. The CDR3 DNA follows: TGTGCCAGCAGTGACTCCGGGACTAGATTATCCGAGACCCAGTACTTC. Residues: CASSDSGTRLSETQYF.

The CDR3 loop is CAISEYTGATDTQYF. CDR3 in DNA: TGTGCCATCAGTGAGTACACAGGGGCCACAGATACGCAGTATTTT. The V and J genes are TRBV10-3 and TRBJ2-3; 7 positions agree with TRBD1. CDR1 is ENHRY and CDR2 is SYGVKD in the germline V gene. The CDR3 is 15 residues long. Losses at the gene ends were 1 base for V and 2 bases for J; bases not matched to a gene: 3.

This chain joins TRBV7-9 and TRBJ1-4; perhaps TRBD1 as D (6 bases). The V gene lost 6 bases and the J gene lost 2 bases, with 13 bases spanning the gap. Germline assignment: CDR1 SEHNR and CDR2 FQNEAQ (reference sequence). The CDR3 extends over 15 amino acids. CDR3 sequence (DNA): TGTGCCAGCAGTTCCACAGGGACCACTAATGAAAAACTGTTTTTT. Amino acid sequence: CASSSTGTTNEKLFF.

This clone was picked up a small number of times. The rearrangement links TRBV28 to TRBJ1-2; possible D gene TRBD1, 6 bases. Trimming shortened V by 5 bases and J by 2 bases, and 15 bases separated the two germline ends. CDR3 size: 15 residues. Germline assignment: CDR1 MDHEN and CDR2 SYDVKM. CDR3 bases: TGTGCCAGCAGTGATCCGGGACACATGAACTATGGCTACACCTTC. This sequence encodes CASSDPGHMNYGYTF.

In nucleotides, the CDR3 is TGTGCCACCGCGACCTCTGGAAACACCATATATTTT. Residues: CATATSGNTIYF. This chain uses TRBV10-3 with TRBJ1-3; D unresolved. This CDR3 is 12 amino acids long. Trimming cost V 10 bases and J 0 bases, with 7 bases left between them. Germline-derived CDR1 and CDR2 are ENHRY and SYGVKD.

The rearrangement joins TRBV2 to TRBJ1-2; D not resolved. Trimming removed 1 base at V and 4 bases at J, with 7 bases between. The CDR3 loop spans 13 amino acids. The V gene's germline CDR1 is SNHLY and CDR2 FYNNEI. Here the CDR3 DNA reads TGTGCCAGCAGTGAAGGAGAGGCCTATGGCTACACCTTC. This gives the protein CASSEGEAYGYTF. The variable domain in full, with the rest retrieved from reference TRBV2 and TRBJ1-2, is EPEVTQTPSHQVTQMGQEVILRCVPISNHLYFYWYRQILGQKVEFLVSFYNNEISEKSEIFDDQFSVERPDGSNFTLKIRSTKLEDSAMYFCASSEGEAYGYTFGSGTRLTVV.

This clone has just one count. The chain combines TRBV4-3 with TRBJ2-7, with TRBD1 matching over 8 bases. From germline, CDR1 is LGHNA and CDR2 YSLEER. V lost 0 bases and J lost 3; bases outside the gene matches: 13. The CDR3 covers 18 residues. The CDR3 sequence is CASSQDQTPGGGYYEQYF. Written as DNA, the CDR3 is TGCGCCAGCAGCCAAGATCAAACCCCAGGGGGCGGCTACTACGAGCAGTACTTC.

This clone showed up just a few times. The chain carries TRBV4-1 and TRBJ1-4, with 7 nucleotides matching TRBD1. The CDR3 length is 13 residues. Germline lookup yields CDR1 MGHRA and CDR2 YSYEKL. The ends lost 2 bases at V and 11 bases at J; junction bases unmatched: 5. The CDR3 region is CASSQSTGPKLFF. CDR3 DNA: TGCGCCAGCAGCCAATCGACAGGGCCCAAACTGTTTTTT.

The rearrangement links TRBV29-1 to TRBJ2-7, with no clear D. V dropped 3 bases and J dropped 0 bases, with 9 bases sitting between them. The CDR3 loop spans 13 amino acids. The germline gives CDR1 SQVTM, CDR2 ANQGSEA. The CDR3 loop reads CSVDLAYSYEQYF. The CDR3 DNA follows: TGCAGCGTTGATTTGGCATACTCCTACGAGCAGTACTTC.

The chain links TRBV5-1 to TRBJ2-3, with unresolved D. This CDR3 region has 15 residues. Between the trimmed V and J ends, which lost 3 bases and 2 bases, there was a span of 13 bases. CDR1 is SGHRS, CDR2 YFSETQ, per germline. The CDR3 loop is CASSSGSTFTDTQYF. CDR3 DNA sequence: TGCGCCAGCAGCTCCGGCTCGACCTTCACAGATACGCAGTATTTT.

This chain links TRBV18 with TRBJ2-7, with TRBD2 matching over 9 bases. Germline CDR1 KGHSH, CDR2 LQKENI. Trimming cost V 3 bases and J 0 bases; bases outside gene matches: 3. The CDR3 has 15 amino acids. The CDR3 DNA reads TGTGCCAGCTCACCGGGAGCGGGGGGCTCCTACGAGCAGTACTTC. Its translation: CASSPGAGGSYEQYF.

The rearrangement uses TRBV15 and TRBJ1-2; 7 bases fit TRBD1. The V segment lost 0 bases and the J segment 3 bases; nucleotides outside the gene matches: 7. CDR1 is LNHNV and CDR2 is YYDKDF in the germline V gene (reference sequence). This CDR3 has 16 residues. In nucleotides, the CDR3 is TGTGCCACCAGCAGAGATGAAAAGGGGGCGGACTATGGCTACACCTTC. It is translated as CATSRDEKGADYGYTF.

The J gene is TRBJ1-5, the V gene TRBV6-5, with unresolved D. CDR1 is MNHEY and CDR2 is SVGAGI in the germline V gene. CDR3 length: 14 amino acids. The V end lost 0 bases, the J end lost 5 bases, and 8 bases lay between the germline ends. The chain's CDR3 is CASSYSLIYQPQHF. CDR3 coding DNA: TGTGCCAGCAGTTACTCTTTAATTTATCAGCCCCAGCATTTT.

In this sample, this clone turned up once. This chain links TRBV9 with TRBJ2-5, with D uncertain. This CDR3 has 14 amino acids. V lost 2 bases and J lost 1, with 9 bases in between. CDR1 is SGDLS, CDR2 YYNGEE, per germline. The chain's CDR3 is CASSVYVTQETQYF. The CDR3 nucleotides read TGTGCCAGCAGCGTGTATGTCACCCAAGAGACCCAGTACTTC. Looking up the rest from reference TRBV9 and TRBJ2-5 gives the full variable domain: DSGVTQTPKHLITATGQRVTLRCSPRSGDLSVYWYQQSLDQGLQFLIQYYNGEERAKGNILERFSAQQFPDLHSELNLSSLELGDSALYFCASSVYVTQETQYFGPGTRLLVL.

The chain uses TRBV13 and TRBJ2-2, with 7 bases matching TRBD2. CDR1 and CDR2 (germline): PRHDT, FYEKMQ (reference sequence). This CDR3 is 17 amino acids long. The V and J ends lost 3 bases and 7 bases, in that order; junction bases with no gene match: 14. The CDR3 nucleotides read TGTGCCAGCAGCTTGCCGGGCTTTCGCGGGAGAGGCGGGGAGCTGTTTTTT. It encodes CASSLPGFRGRGGELFF. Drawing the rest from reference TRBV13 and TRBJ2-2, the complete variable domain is AAGVIQSPRHLIKEKRETATLKCYPIPRHDTVYWYQQGPGQDPQFLISFYEKMQSDKGSIPDRFSAQQFSDYHSELNMSSLELGDSALYFCASSLPGFRGRGGELFFGEGSRLTVL.

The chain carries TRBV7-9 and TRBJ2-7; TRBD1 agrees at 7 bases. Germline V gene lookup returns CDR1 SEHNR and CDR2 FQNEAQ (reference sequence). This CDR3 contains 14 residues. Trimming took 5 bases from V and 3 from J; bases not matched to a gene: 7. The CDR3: CASSSRDSSYEQYF. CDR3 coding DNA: TGTGCCAGCAGCAGCCGGGACAGCAGCTACGAGCAGTACTTC. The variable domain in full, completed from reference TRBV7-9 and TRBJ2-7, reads DTGVSQNPRHKITKRGQNVTFRCDPISEHNRLYWYRQTLGQGPEFLTYFQNEAQLEKSRLLSDRFSAERPKGSFSTLEIQRTEQGDSAMYLCASSSRDSSYEQYFGPGTRLTVT.

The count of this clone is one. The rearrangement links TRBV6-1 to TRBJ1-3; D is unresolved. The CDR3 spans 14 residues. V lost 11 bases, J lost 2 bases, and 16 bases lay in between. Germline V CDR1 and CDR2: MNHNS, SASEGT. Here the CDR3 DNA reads TGTGCCCGACCCCAGGCTACAACTGGAAACACCATATATTTT. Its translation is CARPQATTGNTIYF.

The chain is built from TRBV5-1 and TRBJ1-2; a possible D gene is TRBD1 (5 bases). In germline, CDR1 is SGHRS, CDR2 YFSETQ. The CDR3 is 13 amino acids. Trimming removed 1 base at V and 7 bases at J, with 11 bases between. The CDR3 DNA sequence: TGCGCCAGCAGCTTGTACCAGGGCTCTGGCTACACCTTC. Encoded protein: CASSLYQGSGYTF. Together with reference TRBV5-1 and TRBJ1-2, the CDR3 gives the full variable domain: KAGVTQTPRYLIKTRGQQVTLSCSPISGHRSVSWYQQTPGQGLQFLFEYFSETQRNKGNFPGRFSGRQFSNSRSEMNVSTLELGDSALYLCASSLYQGSGYTFGSGTRLTVV.